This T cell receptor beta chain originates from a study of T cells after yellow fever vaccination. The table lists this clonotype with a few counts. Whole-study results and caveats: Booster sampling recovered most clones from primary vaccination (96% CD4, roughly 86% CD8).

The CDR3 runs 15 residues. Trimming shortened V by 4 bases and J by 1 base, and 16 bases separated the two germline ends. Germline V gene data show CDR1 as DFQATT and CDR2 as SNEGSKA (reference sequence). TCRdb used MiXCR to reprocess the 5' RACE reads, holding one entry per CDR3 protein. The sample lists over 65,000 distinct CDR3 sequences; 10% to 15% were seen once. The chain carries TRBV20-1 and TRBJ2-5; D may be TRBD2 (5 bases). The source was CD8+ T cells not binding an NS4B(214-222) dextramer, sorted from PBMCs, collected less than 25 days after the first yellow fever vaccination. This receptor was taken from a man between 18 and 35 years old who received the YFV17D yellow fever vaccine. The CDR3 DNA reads TGCAGTGCTATCCCGAGGGAAGGCCTCCAAGAGACCCAGTACTTC. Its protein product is CSAIPREGLQETQYF.